The 15 T cell receptor beta chains below were found in one sample sequenced in a study of spatial heterogeneity in lung cancer. Their cognate antigens are unknown. This sample's time point: sample taken at primary tumor resection. General study findings and limits: Tumor mutation count correlated with how many alpha and beta TCRs expanded intratumorally.

A single record per CDR3 protein comes from TCRdb applying MiXCR to the 5' RACE reads. The top ten clones hold 20% to 25% of a sample with 2,300 or so distinct CDR3 sequences, roughly a fifth of them seen once. The source material was lung tumor tissue, sampled at surgery. All receptors come from a male donor with early-stage non-small cell lung cancer.

The rearrangement uses TRBV12-3 or TRBV12-4 and TRBJ1-1; 7 bases are shared with TRBD1. This CDR3 has 15 residues. With 3 bases clipped from V and 0 bases from J, the junction kept 4 bases outside the gene matches. CDR3 DNA sequence: TGTGCCAGCAGTTTCCCGGACAGGCTGAACACTGAAGCTTTCTTT. This gives the protein CASSFPDRLNTEAFF.

This clonotype was seen many times. The chain employs TRBV20-1 and TRBJ2-1, with TRBD2 identical over 14 bases. The CDR3 consists of 18 residues. V lost 6 bases and J lost 1; bases outside the gene matches: 11. Germline V lookup: CDR1 DFQATT, CDR2 SNEGSKA (reference sequence). The CDR3 sequence is CSATPTSGGGLSYNEQFF. The CDR3, as DNA: TGCAGTGCGACCCCGACTAGCGGGGGGGGCCTGTCCTACAATGAGCAGTTCTTC.

Sample share makes this clonotype large. The chain has TRBV11-1 and TRBJ1-1; the D gene is possibly TRBD1 (6 bases). V was cut by 3 bases and J by 4 bases, with 12 bases left in between. In germline, CDR1 is SGHAT, CDR2 FQDESV (reference sequence). CDR3 length: 14 residues. This CDR3 reads CASSFRDTGTEAFF. CDR3 nucleotides: TGTGCCAGCAGCTTCAGGGACACTGGCACTGAAGCTTTCTTT.

This clonotype ranks as medium-sized. V gene TRBV12-3 or TRBV12-4 combines with J gene TRBJ1-2; 8 positions agree with TRBD1. The CDR3 has 13 amino acids. The V segment lost 6 bases and the J segment 4 bases; nucleotides outside the gene matches: 4. As DNA, the CDR3 is TGTGCCAGCAGCCGGACAGGGCTCTATGGCTACACCTTC. It is translated as CASSRTGLYGYTF.

The sample holds many counts of this clonotype. This sequence joins TRBV10-2 and TRBJ2-3, with 7 positions matching TRBD1. The germline V gene encodes CDR1 WSHSY and CDR2 SAAADI. The CDR3 runs 12 residues. After removal of 6 bases from V and 5 bases from J, the junction contained 2 bases not matched to a gene. The CDR3 DNA reads TGCGCCAGCAGGACAGGGATAGATACGCAGTATTTT. Its translation: CASRTGIDTQYF.

This clonotype was counted only a few times. The J gene is TRBJ1-1, the V gene TRBV7-6; TRBD1 aligns across 7 bases. Germline CDR1 reads SGHVS; CDR2 reads FNYEAQ. With 0 bases clipped from V and 4 bases from J, the junction kept 5 bases outside the gene matches. The CDR3 contains 15 residues. The CDR3 sequence is CASSLAQGGLTEAFF. The CDR3, as DNA: TGTGCCAGCAGCTTAGCCCAGGGGGGCCTCACTGAAGCTTTCTTT.

This clonotype was seen more than once but under ten times. The chain recombines TRBV4-2 with TRBJ1-1; D is ambiguous. Looked up from germline, CDR1 is LGHNA and CDR2 is YNFKEQ. The CDR3 length is 16 residues. Trimming shortened V by 4 bases and J by 5 bases, and 20 bases separated the two germline ends. CDR3 loop: CASSPLGQAKETEAFF. DNA of the CDR3: TGTGCCAGCAGCCCTCTAGGGCAGGCCAAGGAAACTGAAGCTTTCTTT.

In its sample, this clonotype ranks as medium-sized. The chain uses TRBV12-3 or TRBV12-4 and TRBJ1-1; no firm D call. This CDR3 is built from 13 residues. Deletions cut 7 bases from V and 1 base from J, with 10 bases between. DNA of the CDR3: TGTGCCAGCACCCAGAACGCGAACACTGAAGCTTTCTTT. It yields the protein CASTQNANTEAFF.

This clonotype appeared many times. This chain uses TRBV28 with TRBJ1-5; TRBD1 matches at 10 bases. Unmatched junction bases numbered 8, after V lost 8 bases and J lost 4 bases. The CDR3 extends over 15 amino acids. From germline, CDR1 is MDHEN and CDR2 SYDVKM. The CDR3 coding sequence is TGTGCCAGCTTTACCGGGACAGGGGTGAATCAGCCCCAGCATTTT. This codes for CASFTGTGVNQPQHF.

This clonotype occurred many times. The chain has TRBV12-3 or TRBV12-4 and TRBJ2-7; TRBD2 is a possible D gene (5 bases). V dropped 6 bases and J dropped 3 bases, with 15 bases sitting between them. This CDR3 is 14 amino acids long. For the CDR3, the DNA is TGTGCCAGCAGCCGGGAAATAGGGATCTACGAGCAGTACTTC. Translated, it gives CASSREIGIYEQYF.

Sample share makes this clonotype medium-sized. V and J are TRBV3-1 and TRBJ2-7; D call uncertain. CDR1 and CDR2 from the germline V gene are LGHDT and YNNKEL (reference sequence). Trimming removed 3 bases at V and 1 base at J, with 10 bases between. The CDR3 loop spans 14 amino acids. The CDR3 region has the DNA TGTGCCAGCAGCCACCAAGGAAGGTCCTACGAGCAGTACTTC. Its translation: CASSHQGRSYEQYF.

This clonotype is categorized as medium-sized. This chain links TRBV7-9 with TRBJ1-1, with 11 bases that match TRBD1. After removal of 4 bases from V and 4 bases from J, the junction contained 11 bases not matched to a gene. CDR3 length: 17 amino acids. Germline CDR1 is SEHNR and CDR2 is FQNEAQ (reference sequence). The chain's CDR3 is CASSYTHVGTGGTEAFF. The CDR3 nucleotides read TGTGCCAGCAGCTATACTCACGTTGGGACAGGGGGCACTGAAGCTTTCTTT.

This clonotype has a count of ten or more. The gene calls are TRBV28 and TRBJ2-1; D is possibly TRBD2 (6 bases). Trimming removed 5 bases at V and 8 bases at J, with 16 bases between. The CDR3 runs 14 residues. Germline CDR1 MDHEN, CDR2 SYDVKM. CDR3 region: CASSPLGGVYEQFF. The CDR3 DNA reads as TGTGCCAGCAGTCCTCTGGGCGGGGTCTATGAGCAGTTCTTC.

The chain uses TRBV27 and TRBJ2-7; D call uncertain. The CDR3 sequence is 14 residues long. V shed 8 bases and J shed 2 bases, with 16 bases lying between them. CDR1 and CDR2 (germline): MNHEY, SMNVEV (reference sequence). The CDR3 nucleotides are TGTGCCAGCGGAAAGTTGCGACGGACCTACGAGCAGTACTTC. Its translation: CASGKLRRTYEQYF.

In its sample, this clonotype ranks as hyperexpanded. This chain joins TRBV10-2 and TRBJ1-1; no clear D. The CDR3 runs to 14 residues. V lost 6 bases, J lost 0 bases, and 11 bases lay in between. The germline V gene encodes CDR1 WSHSY and CDR2 SAAADI. The CDR3 sequence is CASSLDGMNTEAFF. CDR3 in DNA: TGCGCCAGCAGCTTGGACGGTATGAACACTGAAGCTTTCTTT.